The present entry profiles one T cell receptor beta chain with its context. Investigators made cDNA in eight separate reactions per sample. TCRdb reprocessed the 5' RACE reads and reports one entry per CDR3 protein, with no DNA. This sample's table has around 230,000 distinct CDR3 sequences. The CDR3 runs 17 residues. Germline assignment: CDR1 SGHTA and CDR2 FQGNSA. This sample was included in a study of monozygotic twins with inflammatory bowel disease. Total RNA from whole blood was isolated with no T cell sorting. This sequence originates from a human donor with ulcerative colitis or Crohn's disease, or a healthy co-twin of an affected twin (not recorded which). V is TRBV7-2 and J is TRBJ1-4; TCRdb designates TRBD1, a call that cannot be tested without DNA. The sequencing sample was made of blood. This CDR3 is CASSLGTSYPGNEKLFF. Variable domain in full (rest from reference TRBV7-2 and TRBJ1-4): GAGVSQSPSNKVTEKGKDVELRCDPISGHTALYWYRQSLGQGLEFLIYFQGNSAPDKSGLPSDRFSAERTGGSVSTLTIQRTQQEDSAVYLCASSLGTSYPGNEKLFFGSGTQLSVL.